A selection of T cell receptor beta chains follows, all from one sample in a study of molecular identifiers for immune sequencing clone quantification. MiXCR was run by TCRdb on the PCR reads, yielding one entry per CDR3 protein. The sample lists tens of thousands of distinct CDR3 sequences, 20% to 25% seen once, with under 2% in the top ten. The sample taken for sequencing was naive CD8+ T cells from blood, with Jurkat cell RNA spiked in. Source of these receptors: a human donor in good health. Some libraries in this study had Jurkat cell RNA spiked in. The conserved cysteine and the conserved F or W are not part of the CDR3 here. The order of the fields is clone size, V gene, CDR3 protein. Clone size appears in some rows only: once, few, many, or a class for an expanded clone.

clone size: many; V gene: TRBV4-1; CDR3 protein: ASSQETGGGTEAF
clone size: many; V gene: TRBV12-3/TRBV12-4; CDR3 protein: ASNLAGLDQPQH
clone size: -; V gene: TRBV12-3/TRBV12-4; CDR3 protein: ASSPLGGINSSGNTIY
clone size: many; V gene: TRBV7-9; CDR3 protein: ASSPGLRQPQH
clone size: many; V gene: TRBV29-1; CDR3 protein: SVEAWLAGVNNEQF
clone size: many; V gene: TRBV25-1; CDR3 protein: ATQGVGRAYNEQF
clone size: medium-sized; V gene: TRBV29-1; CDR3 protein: SVEEGLYLNTEAF
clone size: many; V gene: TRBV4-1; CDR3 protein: ASSQPDSSNQPQH
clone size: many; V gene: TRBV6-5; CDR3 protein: ASSYRDRAPDTQY
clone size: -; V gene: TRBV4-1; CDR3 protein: ASSLSGWFYEQY
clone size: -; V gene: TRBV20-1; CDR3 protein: SARAPGGSTETQY
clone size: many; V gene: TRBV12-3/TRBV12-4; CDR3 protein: ASGRPGLVQDTQY
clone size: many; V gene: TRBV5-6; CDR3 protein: ASSFGDGNTEAF
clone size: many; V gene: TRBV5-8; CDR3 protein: ASKHSHANTGELF
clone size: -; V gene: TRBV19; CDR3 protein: ASSIRGYNEQF
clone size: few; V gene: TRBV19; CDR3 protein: ASNQGRSNQPQH
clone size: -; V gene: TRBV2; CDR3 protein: ASIPTSGGAGELF
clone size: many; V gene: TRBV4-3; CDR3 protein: ASSRYTGGEDTQY
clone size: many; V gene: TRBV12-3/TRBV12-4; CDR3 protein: ASSTDGNYGYT
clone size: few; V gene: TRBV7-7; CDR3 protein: ASSRGPGLGAEQY
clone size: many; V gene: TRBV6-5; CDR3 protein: ASGGPGMSSTDTQY
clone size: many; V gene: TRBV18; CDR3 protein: ASSPPGAGGAEAF
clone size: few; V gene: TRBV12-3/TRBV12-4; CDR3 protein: ASSFGGGQDTQY
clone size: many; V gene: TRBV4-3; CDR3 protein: ASSQFRDSNQPQH
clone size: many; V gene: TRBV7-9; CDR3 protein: ASSPGTGGRGTEAF
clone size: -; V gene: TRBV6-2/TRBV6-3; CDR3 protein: ASRYSGGSTEAF
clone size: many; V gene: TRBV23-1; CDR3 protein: ASSPSKGRPVANEQF
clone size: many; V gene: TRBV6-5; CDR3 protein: ASSYIWDRGPTEAF
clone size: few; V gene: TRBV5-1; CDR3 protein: ASSFLGQIQETQY
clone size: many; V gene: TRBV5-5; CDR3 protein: ASSELDTQY
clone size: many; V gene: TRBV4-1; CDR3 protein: ASSPSPSFNEQF
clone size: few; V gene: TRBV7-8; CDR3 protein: ASSLGRGRAEQF
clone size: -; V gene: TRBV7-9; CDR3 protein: ASSRDSERYEQY
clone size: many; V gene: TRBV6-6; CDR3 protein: ASSYVAAGELF
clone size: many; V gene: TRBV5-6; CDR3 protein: ASSYDSNTEAF
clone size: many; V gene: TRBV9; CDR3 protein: ASSVGTGVRPLH
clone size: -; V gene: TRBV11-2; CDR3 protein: ASSLWGNTEAF
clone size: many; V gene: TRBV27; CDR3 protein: ASSLSSGELF
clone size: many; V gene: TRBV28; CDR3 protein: ASSPLRAGELF
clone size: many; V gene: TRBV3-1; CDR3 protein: ASSQERQTTSYEQY
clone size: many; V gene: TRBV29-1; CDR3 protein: SVELGTSGVYEQY
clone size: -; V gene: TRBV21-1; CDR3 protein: AGSANSGGEKNIQY
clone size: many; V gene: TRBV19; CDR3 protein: ASSLGTPGEQY
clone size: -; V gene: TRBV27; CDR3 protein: ASSLRAGATEAF
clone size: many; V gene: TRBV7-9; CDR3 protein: ASSLAGAPGNSPLH